This TCR beta chain emerged from a study of shared clonotypes between healthy human individuals. Study outcomes and limitations: Researchers sampled blood only, noting tissue repertoires likely differ.

To note about this clone: Its matching antigen is unknown.

CD45RO-negative, CCR7-positively selected cells formed the naive CD8 fraction, excluding terminally differentiated effector memory CD45RA+ cells. In the original analysis: Owing to the provision of junction-only sequences devoid of quality scores by immunoSEQ, filtering differed. Clones were read by immunoSEQ multiplex PCR, and TCRdb kept only the in-frame ones, dropping some. The DNA gave D and trimming, while V, J and clone size come from that table. This table has roughly 2,000,000 clones, less than 95% appearing once. The CDR3 runs 18 residues. Germline CDR1 is LNHDA and CDR2 is SQIVND (reference sequence). V was pared by 2 bases and J by 1 base, with 17 bases between.

This receptor was taken from a young man in good health. The gene calls are TRBV19 and TRBJ2-2; D possibly corresponds to TRBD1 (6 bases). Sample: naive CD8+ T cells sorted from blood. The DNA for the CDR3 is TGTGCCAGTAGTATATTAGTAGGCTCGACAGGGAACACCGGGGAGCTGTTTTTT. It translates to CASSILVGSTGNTGELFF.